This T cell receptor (beta chain) was observed in a study of blood T cells in healthy people across ages. Study results and caveats: Both higher diversity and more naive CD4+ cells marked long-lived donors when set against aged donors. PBMCs went unsorted, and a conclusive naive versus antigen-experienced comparison was therefore prevented.

The study isolated at least 7 million PBMCs from each sample. CDR3 length: 16 amino acids. In germline, CDR1 is SGHAT, CDR2 FQNNGV. With V trimmed by 4 bases and J by 1 base, 9 bases remained unmatched. Turning to this clonotype: Its antigen is currently unknown.

A J-beta primer mix and a sample-barcoded 5' primer were used in a second PCR of about 7 to 12 cycles. TCRdb re-derived calls from the 5' RACE reads in MiXCR, one entry per CDR3 protein. The sample lists approximately 690,000 distinct CDR3 sequences; approximately 50% were seen once. The sequence was obtained from a man between 60 and 70 years old in good health. The sequencing sample was made of blood. The chain employs TRBV11-2 and TRBJ2-5; TRBD2 aligns across 7 bases. DNA of the CDR3: TGTGCCAGCAGCTCCGGACTAGATCCAATCCAAGAGACCCAGTACTTC. Encoded protein: CASSSGLDPIQETQYF.